This T cell receptor beta chain was sequenced during a study of T cell clonotyping in hematopoietic cell transplantation. The study, taken as a whole, reports: Pathologically expanded recipient clonotypes increased progressively from day 30 to day 180 as diversity fell. Higher Inverse Simpson Index values in graft donor and pretransplant recipient predicted broader posttransplant TCR diversity. At the given depth, recipient repertoires were over 95% de novo clonotypes. CD4 and CD8 repertoire contributions could not be separated without sorting.

CDR1 MDHEN and CDR2 SYDVKM come from the germline V gene. V was shortened by 6 bases and J by 7 bases, with 12 bases between the two germline ends. CDR3 length: 12 residues. A word on this clone: Its antigen is unidentified.

Some clones are missing from TCRdb's copy, which holds only in-frame ones; the method was immunoSEQ multiplex PCR. The sample includes fewer than 45,000 clones, around nine tenths of them seen just once. The TCR originated in a woman aged 40 to 50 in good health. Some clones in this sample may be carry-over from other donors' samples. The chain couples TRBV28 to TRBJ1-2, with D uncertain. Sequencing input: peripheral blood mononuclear cells. CDR3 protein: CASSPGRGGYTF. Written as DNA, the CDR3 is TGTGCCAGCAGCCCCGGCCGGGGTGGCTACACCTTC.